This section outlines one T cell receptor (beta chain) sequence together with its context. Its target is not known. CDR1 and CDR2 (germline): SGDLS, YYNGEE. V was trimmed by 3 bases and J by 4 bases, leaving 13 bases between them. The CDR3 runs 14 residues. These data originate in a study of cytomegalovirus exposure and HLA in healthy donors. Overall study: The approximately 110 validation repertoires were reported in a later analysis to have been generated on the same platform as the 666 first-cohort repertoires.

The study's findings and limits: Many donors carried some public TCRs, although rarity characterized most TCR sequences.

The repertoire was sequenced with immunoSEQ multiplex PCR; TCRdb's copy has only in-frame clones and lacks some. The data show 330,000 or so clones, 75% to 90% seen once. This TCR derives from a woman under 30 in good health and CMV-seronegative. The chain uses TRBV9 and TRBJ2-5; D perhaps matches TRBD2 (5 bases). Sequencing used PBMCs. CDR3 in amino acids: CASSARSAGETQYF. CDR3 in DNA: TGTGCCAGCAGCGCCCGCTCGGCGGGAGAGACCCAGTACTTC.